Presented here are 15 T cell receptor beta chains from one specimen sequenced in a study of long-term antiretroviral therapy in people with HIV. Running of the v3.0 immunoSEQ assay took place at survey level. Libraries were prepared by immunoSEQ multiplex PCR; TCRdb keeps only in-frame clonotypes and omits some of them. The sample contains roughly 33,000 clones, around 78% of which appear only once. Sequencing was performed on unsorted PBMCs, taken 3.1 years after starting antiretroviral therapy. These receptor sequences come from a woman aged 50 to 60 with HIV.

This chain joins TRBV11-2 and TRBJ1-1; a possible D gene is TRBD1 (5 bases). The CDR3 runs to 14 residues. V lost 5 bases and J 5 bases, leaving 15 bases between the germline ends. In germline, CDR1 is SGHAT, CDR2 FQNNGV. CDR3 sequence reads: CASSPGGRGTEAFF. As DNA, the CDR3 is TGTGCCAGCAGCCCAGGCGGGAGGGGAACTGAAGCTTTCTTT.

This chain links TRBV30 with TRBJ1-4, with D unclear. The CDR3 sequence is 13 residues long. Germline CDR1 is GTSNPN and CDR2 is SVGIG (reference sequence). The V end was cut by 3 bases, the J end by 8 bases, with 13 bases between. The CDR3 spells CAWRGILGEKLFF. The CDR3 DNA follows: TGTGCCTGGAGGGGGATCCTTGGGGAAAAACTGTTTTTT. The entire variable domain, with the rest obtained from reference TRBV30 and TRBJ1-4, is as follows: SQTIHQWPATLVQPVGSPLSLECTVEGTSNPNLYWYRQAAGRGLQLLFYSVGIGQISSEVPQNLSASRPQDRQFILSSKKLLLSDSGFYLCAWRGILGEKLFFGSGTQLSVL.

The CDR3 nucleotides are TGCGCCAGCAGCTTGCTTGGGGGACAGCACTCCTACGAGCAGTACTTC. It encodes CASSLLGGQHSYEQYF. This chain uses TRBV5-1 with TRBJ2-7, with 7 positions matching TRBD1. The CDR3 loop spans 16 amino acids. Trimming at V came to 1 base and at J to 0 bases, leaving 7 bases not matched to a gene. CDR1 SGHRS and CDR2 YFSETQ come from the germline V gene.

V is TRBV6-5 and J is TRBJ2-7, with D possibly matching TRBD2 (6 bases). V was pared by 5 bases and J by 2 bases, with 16 bases between. This CDR3 contains 15 residues. In germline, CDR1 is MNHEY, CDR2 SVGAGI. DNA for the CDR3: TGTGCCAGCAGTCCCTCTGTGGGAGGAACCTACGAGCAGTACTTC. It specifies CASSPSVGGTYEQYF.

The chain employs TRBV5-1 and TRBJ1-4; a possible D gene is TRBD1 (5 bases). The V end lost 3 bases, the J end lost 7 bases, and 7 bases lay between the germline ends. CDR1 SGHRS and CDR2 YFSETQ come from the germline V gene. CDR3 size: 12 residues. The CDR3 region is CASSWDGEKLFF. DNA of the CDR3: TGCGCCAGCAGCTGGGACGGTGAAAAACTGTTTTTT.

The rearrangement uses TRBV6-5 and TRBJ1-1; D is possibly TRBD1 (5 bases). V was shortened by 2 bases and J by 6 bases, with 13 bases between the two germline ends. The CDR3 sequence is 14 residues long. The germline CDR1 and CDR2 sequences are MNHEY and SVGAGI. The CDR3 DNA reads as TGTGCCAGCAGTTACGGGGGAGGAGGCGCTGAAGCTTTCTTT. Residues: CASSYGGGGAEAFF.

This chain links TRBV30 with TRBJ1-1; D remains ambiguous. From germline, CDR1 is GTSNPN and CDR2 SVGIG (reference sequence). The CDR3 is 13 amino acids. Trimming stripped 4 bases from V and 4 bases from J, with 13 bases between. The CDR3 sequence is CAWTVSPGTEAFF. The CDR3 DNA sequence: TGTGCCTGGACCGTTTCCCCGGGCACTGAAGCTTTCTTT.

The V gene is TRBV7-9, the J gene TRBJ2-1, with 7 bases lining up with TRBD1. V gave up 6 bases and J gave up 4 bases; unmatched junction bases: 3. The V gene's germline CDR1 is SEHNR and CDR2 FQNEAQ (reference sequence). This CDR3 region has 13 residues. In DNA form, the CDR3 reads TGTGCCAGCAGTTCACAGGGGTACAATGAGCAGTTCTTC. It encodes CASSSQGYNEQFF.

The chain recombines TRBV30 with TRBJ2-7; unclear D gene. The CDR3 runs to 13 residues. Trimming stripped 7 bases from V and 7 bases from J, with 20 bases between. Germline CDR1 reads GTSNPN; CDR2 reads SVGIG (reference sequence). The CDR3 loop reads CAYQPVTDLEQYF. CDR3 sequence (DNA): TGTGCCTACCAACCGGTGACCGACTTGGAGCAGTACTTC.

The chain uses TRBV6-5 and TRBJ2-7; D gene uncertain. The CDR3 runs to 14 residues. V was shortened by 2 bases and J by 2 bases, with 10 bases between the two germline ends. Germline assignment: CDR1 MNHEY and CDR2 SVGAGI. The CDR3 DNA reads TGTGCCAGCAGTTACGTGGGGTCTACCTACGAGCAGTACTTC. It codes for CASSYVGSTYEQYF.

The rearrangement uses TRBV5-4 and TRBJ2-1; 8 nucleotides align to TRBD2. The germline V gene encodes CDR1 SGHNT and CDR2 YYREEE (reference sequence). The CDR3 length is 14 residues. V lost 3 bases and J lost 3; bases outside the gene matches: 2. The DNA for the CDR3 is TGTGCCAGCAGCTATAGCGGGGACTACAATGAGCAGTTCTTC. It is translated as CASSYSGDYNEQFF.

V is TRBV7-9 and J is TRBJ2-2; D remains ambiguous. The CDR3 covers 17 residues. V lost 5 bases and J 4 bases, leaving 20 bases between the germline ends. CDR1 is SEHNR, CDR2 FQNEAQ, per germline (reference sequence). CDR3 region: CASSQSRPGRGTGELFF. The DNA of the CDR3 is TGTGCCAGCAGCCAAAGCAGGCCAGGTCGTGGCACCGGGGAGCTGTTTTTT.

CDR3 nucleotides: TGTGCCAGCAGTGGACTAGCGGGGGGGATTAACACCGGGGAGCTGTTTTTT. Translating it yields CASSGLAGGINTGELFF. The V and J genes are TRBV2 and TRBJ2-2; TRBD2 matches 14 bases. Germline V gene sequence: CDR1 SNHLY, CDR2 FYNNEI. The ends lost 4 bases at V and 2 bases at J; junction bases unmatched: 3. The CDR3 runs 17 residues. Filled out from reference TRBV2 and TRBJ2-2, the complete variable domain reads EPEVTQTPSHQVTQMGQEVILRCVPISNHLYFYWYRQILGQKVEFLVSFYNNEISEKSEIFDDQFSVERPDGSNFTLKIRSTKLEDSAMYFCASSGLAGGINTGELFFGEGSRLTVL.

To note about this clone: This sample includes further DNA sequences coding for the same CDR3. The chain has TRBV5-1 and TRBJ2-1; no clear D gene. Trimming removed 0 bases at V and 6 bases at J, with 4 bases between. CDR3 size: 12 residues. Germline V gene sequence: CDR1 SGHRS, CDR2 YFSETQ. DNA of the CDR3: TGCGCCAGCAGCTTGGGAGGCAATGAGCAGTTCTTC. Its protein product is CASSLGGNEQFF.

The V gene is TRBV7-9, the J gene TRBJ1-5, with D possibly being TRBD1 (5 bases). Germline CDR1 is SEHNR and CDR2 is FQNEAQ (reference sequence). V lost 5 bases to trimming and J lost 7 bases, with 15 bases between them. The CDR3 runs to 14 residues. The CDR3 reads CASSGLRVDQPQHF. In DNA, the CDR3 is TGTGCCAGCAGCGGGCTCAGGGTAGACCAGCCCCAGCATTTT.